This TCR beta chain came from a study of blood T cell repertoires in COVID-19. Profiling relied on immunoSEQ multiplex PCR, and the TCRdb table lists in-frame clones only, not all of them. The sample has 150,000 to 200,000 clones; around 89% are singletons. The CDR3 sequence is 18 residues long. V trimming: 8 bases; J trimming: 3 bases; junction bases outside the gene matches: 19. Germline V CDR1 and CDR2: SGHTA, FQGNSA. Participants, roughly 18 to 100 years old, spanned under 25 US areas. Cohort 3 donors were reported recovered after two negative PCRs, clearance, or symptom resolution. The sequenced material came from PBMCs or T cells enriched from blood (not recorded which). This TCR came from a young woman who had recovered from COVID-19. The chain links TRBV7-2 to TRBJ2-1; 7 bases map to TRBD1. CDR3 nucleotide sequence: TGTGCCAGCTCCTTACAAGGGGGCGGACCCCTCTTCTACAATGAGCAGTTCTTC. Its translation: CASSLQGGGPLFYNEQFF.